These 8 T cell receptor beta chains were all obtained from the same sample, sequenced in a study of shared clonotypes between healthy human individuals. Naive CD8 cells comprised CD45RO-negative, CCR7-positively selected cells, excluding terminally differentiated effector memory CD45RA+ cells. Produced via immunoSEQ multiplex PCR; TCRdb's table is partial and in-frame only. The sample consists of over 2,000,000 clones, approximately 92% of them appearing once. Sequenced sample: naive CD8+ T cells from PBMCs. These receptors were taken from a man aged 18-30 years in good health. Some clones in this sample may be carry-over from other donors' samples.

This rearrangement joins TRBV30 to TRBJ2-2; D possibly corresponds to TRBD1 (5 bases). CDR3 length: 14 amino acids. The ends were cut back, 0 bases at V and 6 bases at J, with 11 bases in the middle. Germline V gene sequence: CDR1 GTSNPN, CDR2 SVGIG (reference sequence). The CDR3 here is CAWSVGVGAGELFF. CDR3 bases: TGTGCCTGGAGTGTAGGGGTAGGGGCCGGGGAGCTGTTTTTT. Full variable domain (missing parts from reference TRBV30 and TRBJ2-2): SQTIHQWPATLVQPVGSPLSLECTVEGTSNPNLYWYRQAAGRGLQLLFYSVGIGQISSEVPQNLSASRPQDRQFILSSKKLLLSDSGFYLCAWSVGVGAGELFFGEGSRLTVL.

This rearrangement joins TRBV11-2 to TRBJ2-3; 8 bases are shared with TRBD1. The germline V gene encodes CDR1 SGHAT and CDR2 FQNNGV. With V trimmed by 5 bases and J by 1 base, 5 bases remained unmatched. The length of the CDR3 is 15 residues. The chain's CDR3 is CASSRKTGGTDTQYF. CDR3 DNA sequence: TGTGCCAGCAGCCGTAAGACAGGGGGCACAGATACGCAGTATTTT.

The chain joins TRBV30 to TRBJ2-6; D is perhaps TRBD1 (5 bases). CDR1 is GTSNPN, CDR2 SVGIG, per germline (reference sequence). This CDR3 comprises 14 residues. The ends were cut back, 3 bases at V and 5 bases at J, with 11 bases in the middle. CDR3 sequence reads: CAWRGVGRANVLTF. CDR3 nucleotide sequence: TGTGCCTGGAGAGGGGTAGGGAGGGCCAACGTCCTGACTTTC.

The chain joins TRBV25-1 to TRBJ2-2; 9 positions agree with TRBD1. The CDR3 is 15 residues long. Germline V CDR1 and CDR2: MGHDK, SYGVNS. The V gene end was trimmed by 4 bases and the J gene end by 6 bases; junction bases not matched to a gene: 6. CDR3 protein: CASSAQGAEAGELFF. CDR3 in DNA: TGTGCCAGCAGTGCACAGGGGGCCGAGGCCGGGGAGCTGTTTTTT.

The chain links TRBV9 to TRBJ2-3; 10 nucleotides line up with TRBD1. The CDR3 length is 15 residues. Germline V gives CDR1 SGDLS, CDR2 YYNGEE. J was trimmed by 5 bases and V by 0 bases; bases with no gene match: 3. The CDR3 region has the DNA TGTGCCAGCAGCGTAGCGGGACAGGGGTTAGATACGCAGTATTTT. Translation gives CASSVAGQGLDTQYF.

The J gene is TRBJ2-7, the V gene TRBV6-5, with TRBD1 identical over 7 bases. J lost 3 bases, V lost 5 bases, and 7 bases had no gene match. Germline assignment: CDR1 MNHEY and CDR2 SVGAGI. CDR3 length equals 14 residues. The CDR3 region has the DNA TGTGCCAGCAGTCGACAGGGTACGGGCTACGAGCAGTACTTC. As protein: CASSRQGTGYEQYF.

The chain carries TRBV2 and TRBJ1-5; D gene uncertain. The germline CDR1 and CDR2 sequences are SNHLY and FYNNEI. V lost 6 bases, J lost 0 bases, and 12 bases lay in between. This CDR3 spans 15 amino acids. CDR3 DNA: TGTGCCAGCAGAGAGGACGTTTATAGCAATCAGCCCCAGCATTTT. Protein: CASREDVYSNQPQHF.

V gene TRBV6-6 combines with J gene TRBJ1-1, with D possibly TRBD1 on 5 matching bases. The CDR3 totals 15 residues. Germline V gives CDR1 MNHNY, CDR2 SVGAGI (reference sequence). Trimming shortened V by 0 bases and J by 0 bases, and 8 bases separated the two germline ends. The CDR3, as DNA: TGTGCCAGCAGTTACTCGTCAGGGATGAACACTGAAGCTTTCTTT. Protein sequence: CASSYSSGMNTEAFF.